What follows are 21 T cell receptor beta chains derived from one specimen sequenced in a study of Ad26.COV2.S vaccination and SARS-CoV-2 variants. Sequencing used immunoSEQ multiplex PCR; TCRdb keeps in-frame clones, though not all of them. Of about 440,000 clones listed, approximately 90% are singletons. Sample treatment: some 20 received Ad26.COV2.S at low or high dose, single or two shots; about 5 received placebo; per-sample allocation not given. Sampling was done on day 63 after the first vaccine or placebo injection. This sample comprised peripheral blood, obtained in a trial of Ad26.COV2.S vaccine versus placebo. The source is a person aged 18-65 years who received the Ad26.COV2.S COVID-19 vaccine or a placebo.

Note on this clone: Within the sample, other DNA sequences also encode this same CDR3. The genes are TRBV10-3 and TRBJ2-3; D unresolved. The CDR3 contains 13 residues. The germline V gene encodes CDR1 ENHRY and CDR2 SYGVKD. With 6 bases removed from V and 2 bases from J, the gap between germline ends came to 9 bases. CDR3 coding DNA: TGTGCCATCAGGCCCGACTCCACAGATACGCAGTATTTT. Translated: CAIRPDSTDTQYF.

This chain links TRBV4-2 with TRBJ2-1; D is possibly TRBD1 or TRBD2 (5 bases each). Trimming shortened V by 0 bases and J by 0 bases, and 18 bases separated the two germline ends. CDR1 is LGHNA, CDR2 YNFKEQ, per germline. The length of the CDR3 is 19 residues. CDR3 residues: CASSQDWGTGQSSYNEQFF. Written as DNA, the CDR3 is TGTGCCAGCAGCCAAGATTGGGGGACGGGCCAGAGCTCCTACAATGAGCAGTTCTTC.

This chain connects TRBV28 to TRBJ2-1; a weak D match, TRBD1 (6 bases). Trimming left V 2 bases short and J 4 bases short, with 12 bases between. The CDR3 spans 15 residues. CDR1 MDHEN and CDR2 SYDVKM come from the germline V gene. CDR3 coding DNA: TGTGCCAGCAGTTTAAGGGGGAGAGGGTACAATGAGCAGTTCTTC. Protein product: CASSLRGRGYNEQFF.

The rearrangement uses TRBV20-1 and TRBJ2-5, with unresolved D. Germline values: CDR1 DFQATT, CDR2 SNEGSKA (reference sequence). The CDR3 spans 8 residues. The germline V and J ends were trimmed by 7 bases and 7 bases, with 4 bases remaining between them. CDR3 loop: CSVGTQYF. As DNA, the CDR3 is TGCAGTGTTGGGACCCAGTACTTC.

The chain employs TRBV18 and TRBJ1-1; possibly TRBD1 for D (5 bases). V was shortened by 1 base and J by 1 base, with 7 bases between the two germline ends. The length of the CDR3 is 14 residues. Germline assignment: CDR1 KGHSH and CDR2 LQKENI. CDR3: CASSPRDGNTEAFF. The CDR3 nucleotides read TGTGCCAGCTCACCACGGGACGGGAACACTGAAGCTTTCTTT.

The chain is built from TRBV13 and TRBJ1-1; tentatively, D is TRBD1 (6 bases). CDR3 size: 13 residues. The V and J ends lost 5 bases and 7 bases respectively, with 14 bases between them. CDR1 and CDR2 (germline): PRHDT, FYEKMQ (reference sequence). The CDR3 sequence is CASSPKQGYEAFF. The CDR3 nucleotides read TGTGCCAGCAGCCCGAAACAGGGATATGAAGCTTTCTTT.

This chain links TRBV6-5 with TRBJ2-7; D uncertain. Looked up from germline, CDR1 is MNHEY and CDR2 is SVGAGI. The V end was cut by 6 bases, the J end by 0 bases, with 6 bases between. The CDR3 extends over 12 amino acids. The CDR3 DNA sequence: TGTGCCAGCAGACAGAGCTCCTACGAGCAGTACTTC. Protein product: CASRQSSYEQYF.

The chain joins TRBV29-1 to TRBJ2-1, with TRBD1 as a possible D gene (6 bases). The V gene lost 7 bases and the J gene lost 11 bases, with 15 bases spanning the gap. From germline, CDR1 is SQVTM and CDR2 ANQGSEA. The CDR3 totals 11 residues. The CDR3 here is CSAENRVKQFF. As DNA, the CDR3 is TGCAGCGCCGAAAACAGGGTAAAGCAGTTCTTC.

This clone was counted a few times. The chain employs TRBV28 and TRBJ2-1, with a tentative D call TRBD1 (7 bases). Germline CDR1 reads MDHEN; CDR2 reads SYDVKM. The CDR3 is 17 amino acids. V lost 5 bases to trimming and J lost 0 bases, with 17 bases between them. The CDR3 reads CASSPRRGQISYNEQFF. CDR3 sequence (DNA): TGTGCCAGCAGTCCCCGGCGGGGACAGATCTCCTACAATGAGCAGTTCTTC.

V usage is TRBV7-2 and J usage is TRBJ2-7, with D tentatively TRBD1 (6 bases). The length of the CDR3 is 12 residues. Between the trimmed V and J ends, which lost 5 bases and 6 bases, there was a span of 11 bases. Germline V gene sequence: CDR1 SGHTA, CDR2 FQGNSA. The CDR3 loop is CASSQPRGEQYF. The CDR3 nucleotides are TGTGCCAGCAGCCAGCCCAGGGGCGAGCAGTACTTC.

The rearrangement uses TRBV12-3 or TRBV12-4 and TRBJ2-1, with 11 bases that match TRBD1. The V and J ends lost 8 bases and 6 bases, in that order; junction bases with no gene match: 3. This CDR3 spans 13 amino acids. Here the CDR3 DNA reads TGTGCCAGCCGAGGGACAGGGGGCAATGAGCAGTTCTTC. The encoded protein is CASRGTGGNEQFF.

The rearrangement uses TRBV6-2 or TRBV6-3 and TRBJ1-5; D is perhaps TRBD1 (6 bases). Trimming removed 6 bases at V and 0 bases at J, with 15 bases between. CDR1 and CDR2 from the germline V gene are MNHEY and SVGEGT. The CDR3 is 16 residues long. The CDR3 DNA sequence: TGTGCCAGCAGCGGGGGCTTACAGCATAGCAATCAGCCCCAGCATTTT. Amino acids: CASSGGLQHSNQPQHF.

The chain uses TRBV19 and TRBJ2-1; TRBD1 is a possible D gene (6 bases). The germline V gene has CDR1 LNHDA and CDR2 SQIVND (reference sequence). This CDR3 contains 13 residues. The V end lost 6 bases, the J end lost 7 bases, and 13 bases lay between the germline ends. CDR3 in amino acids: CASSLTGRNEQFF. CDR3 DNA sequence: TGTGCCAGTAGCCTGACAGGTAGGAATGAGCAGTTCTTC.

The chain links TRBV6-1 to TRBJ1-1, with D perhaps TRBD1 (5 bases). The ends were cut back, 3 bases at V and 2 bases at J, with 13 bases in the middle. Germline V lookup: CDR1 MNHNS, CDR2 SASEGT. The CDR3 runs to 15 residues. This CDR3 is CASSDHRRGNTEAFF. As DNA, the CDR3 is TGTGCCAGCAGTGACCACAGAAGGGGAAACACTGAAGCTTTCTTT.

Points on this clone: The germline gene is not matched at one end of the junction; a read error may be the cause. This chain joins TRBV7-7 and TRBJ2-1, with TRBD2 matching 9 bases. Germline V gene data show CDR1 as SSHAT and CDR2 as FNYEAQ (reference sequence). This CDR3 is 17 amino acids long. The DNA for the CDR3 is TGTGCTAGCAGCTTATCGAAGGGACTAGCTTCTTGCAATGAGCAGTTCTTC. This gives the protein CASSLSKGLASCNEQFF.

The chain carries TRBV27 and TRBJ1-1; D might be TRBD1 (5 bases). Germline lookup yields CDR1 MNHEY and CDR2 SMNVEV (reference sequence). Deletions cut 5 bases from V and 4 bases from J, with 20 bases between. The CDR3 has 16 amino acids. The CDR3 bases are TGTGCCAGCAGTACCAGGGCCTTTTCTACCCTCACTGAAGCTTTCTTT. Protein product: CASSTRAFSTLTEAFF.

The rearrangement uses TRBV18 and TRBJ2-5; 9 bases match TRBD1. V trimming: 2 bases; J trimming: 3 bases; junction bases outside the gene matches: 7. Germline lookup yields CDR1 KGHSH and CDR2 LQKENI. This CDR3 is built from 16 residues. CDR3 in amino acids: CASSPIDRGWKETQYF. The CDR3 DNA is TGTGCCAGCTCACCAATAGACAGGGGGTGGAAAGAGACCCAGTACTTC. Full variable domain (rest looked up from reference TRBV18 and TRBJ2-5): NAGVMQNPRHLVRRRGQEARLRCSPMKGHSHVYWYRQLPEEGLKFMVYLQKENIIDESGMPKERFSAEFPKEGPSILRIQQVVRGDSAAYFCASSPIDRGWKETQYFGPGTRLLVL.

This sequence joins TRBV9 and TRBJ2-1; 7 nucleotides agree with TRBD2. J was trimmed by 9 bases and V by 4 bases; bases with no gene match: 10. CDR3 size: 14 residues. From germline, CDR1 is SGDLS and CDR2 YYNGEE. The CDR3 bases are TGTGCCAGCAGCCCTCAGACTAGCCTCGGTGAGCAGTTCTTC. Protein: CASSPQTSLGEQFF.

CDR3 coding DNA: TGTGCCAGTAGGGGAGTCGGAAACACCATATATTTT. It encodes CASRGVGNTIYF. The genes are TRBV19 and TRBJ1-3, with D hard to call. The CDR3 is made up of 12 amino acids. CDR1 is LNHDA, CDR2 SQIVND, per germline (reference sequence). Trimming removed 6 bases at V and 4 bases at J, with 7 bases between.

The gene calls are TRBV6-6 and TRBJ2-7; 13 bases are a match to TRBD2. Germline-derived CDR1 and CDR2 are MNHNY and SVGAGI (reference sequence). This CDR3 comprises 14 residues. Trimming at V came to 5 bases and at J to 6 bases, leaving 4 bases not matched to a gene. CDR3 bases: TGTGCCAGCAGTACTGGACTAGCGGGAGTCGAGCAGTACTTC. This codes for CASSTGLAGVEQYF.

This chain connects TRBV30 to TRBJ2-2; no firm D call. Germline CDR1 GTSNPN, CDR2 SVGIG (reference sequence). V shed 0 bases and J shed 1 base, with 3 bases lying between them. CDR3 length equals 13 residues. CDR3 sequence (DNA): TGTGCCTGGAGTGTACTGAACACCGGGGAGCTGTTTTTT. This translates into CAWSVLNTGELFF.